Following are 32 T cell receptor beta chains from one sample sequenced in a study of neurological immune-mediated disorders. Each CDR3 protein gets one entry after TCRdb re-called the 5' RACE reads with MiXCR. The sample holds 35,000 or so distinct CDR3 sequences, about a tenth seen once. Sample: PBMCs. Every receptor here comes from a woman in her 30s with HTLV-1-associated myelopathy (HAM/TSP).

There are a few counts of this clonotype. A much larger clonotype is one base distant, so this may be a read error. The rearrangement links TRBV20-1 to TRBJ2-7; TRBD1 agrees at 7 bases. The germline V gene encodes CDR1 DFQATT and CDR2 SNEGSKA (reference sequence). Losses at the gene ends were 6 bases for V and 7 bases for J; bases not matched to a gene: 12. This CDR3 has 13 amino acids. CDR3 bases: TGCAGTGCCATCCGGGACAGCCGTGGGGAGCAGTACTTC. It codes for CSAIRDSRGEQYF.

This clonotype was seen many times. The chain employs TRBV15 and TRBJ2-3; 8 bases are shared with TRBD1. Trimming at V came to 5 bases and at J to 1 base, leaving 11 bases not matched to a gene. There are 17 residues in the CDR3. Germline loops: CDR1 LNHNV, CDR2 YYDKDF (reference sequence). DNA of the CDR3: TGTGCCACCAGCCCCGAGGGCCCCAGGGGGCGCACAGATACGCAGTATTTT. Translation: CATSPEGPRGRTDTQYF.

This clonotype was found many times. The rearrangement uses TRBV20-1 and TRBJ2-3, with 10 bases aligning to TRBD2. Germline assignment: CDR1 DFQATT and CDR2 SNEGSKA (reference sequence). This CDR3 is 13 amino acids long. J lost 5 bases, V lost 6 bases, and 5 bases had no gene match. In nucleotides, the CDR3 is TGCAGTGCCTTAGCGGGGGGCATAGATACGCAGTATTTT. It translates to CSALAGGIDTQYF.

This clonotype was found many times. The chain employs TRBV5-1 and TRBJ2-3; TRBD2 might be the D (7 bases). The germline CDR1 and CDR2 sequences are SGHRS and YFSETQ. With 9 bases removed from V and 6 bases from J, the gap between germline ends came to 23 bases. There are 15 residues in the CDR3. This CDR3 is CAIYSGAGEIDTQYF. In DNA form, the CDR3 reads TGCGCCATCTACTCGGGGGCGGGGGAAATTGATACGCAGTATTTT.

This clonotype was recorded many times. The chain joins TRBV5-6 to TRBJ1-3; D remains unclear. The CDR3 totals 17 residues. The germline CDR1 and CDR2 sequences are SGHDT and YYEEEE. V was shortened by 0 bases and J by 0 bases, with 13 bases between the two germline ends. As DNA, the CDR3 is TGTGCCAGCAGCTTGGTGGAAACAGCTATCTCTGGAAACACCATATATTTT. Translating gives CASSLVETAISGNTIYF.

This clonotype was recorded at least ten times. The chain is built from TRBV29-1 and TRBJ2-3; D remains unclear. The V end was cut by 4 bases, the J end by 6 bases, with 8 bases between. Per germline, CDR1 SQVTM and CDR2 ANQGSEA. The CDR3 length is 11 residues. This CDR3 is CSVADGDTQYF. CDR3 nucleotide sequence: TGCAGCGTTGCTGACGGGGATACGCAGTATTTT.

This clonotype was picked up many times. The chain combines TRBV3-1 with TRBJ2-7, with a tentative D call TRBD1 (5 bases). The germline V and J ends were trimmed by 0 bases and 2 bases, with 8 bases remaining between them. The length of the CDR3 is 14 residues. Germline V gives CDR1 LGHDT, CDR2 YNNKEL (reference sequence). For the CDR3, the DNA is TGTGCCAGCAGCCAAGACCTACAGGCCTACGAGCAGTACTTC. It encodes CASSQDLQAYEQYF.

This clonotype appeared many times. CDR3 sequence (DNA): TGCAGTGCTAGGGGTTTAGGGGACTACTCCTACGAGCAGTACTTC. Amino acid sequence: CSARGLGDYSYEQYF. J is TRBJ2-7 and V is TRBV20-1; 7 bases match TRBD2. The trim removed 3 bases at V and 0 bases at J, leaving 8 bases unmatched. This CDR3 has 15 residues. Per the germline V gene, CDR1 is DFQATT and CDR2 is SNEGSKA (reference sequence).

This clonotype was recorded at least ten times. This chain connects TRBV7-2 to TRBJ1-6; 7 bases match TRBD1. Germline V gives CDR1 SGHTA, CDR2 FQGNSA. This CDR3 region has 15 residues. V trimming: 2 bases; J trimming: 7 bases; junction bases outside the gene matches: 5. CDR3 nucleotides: TGTGCCAGCAGCTTAAAGGGGGCTACAAATTCACCCCTCCACTTT. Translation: CASSLKGATNSPLHF.

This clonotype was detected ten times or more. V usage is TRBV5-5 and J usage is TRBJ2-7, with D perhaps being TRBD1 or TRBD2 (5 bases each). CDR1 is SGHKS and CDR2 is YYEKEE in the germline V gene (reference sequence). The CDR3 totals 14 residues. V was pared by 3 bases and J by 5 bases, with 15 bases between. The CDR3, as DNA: TGTGCCAGCAGCTCGGGGACGTTCCGGAACGAGCAGTACTTC. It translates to CASSSGTFRNEQYF.

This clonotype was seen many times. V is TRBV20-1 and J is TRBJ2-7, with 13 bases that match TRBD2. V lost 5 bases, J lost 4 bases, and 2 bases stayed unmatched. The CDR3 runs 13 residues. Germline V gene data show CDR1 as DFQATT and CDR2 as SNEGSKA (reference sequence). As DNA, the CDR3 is TGCAGTGCTGGGACTAGCGGGAAGTACGAGCAGTACTTC. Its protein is CSAGTSGKYEQYF.

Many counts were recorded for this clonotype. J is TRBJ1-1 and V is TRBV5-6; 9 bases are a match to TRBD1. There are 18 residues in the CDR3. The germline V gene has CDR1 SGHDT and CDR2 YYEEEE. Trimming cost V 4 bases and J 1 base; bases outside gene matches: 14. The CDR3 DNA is TGTGCCAGCAGCGATTTCTTCCCCGGGACAGGGAGGAACACTGAAGCTTTCTTT. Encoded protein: CASSDFFPGTGRNTEAFF. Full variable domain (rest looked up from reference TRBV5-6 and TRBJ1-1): DAGVTQSPTHLIKTRGQQVTLRCSPKSGHDTVSWYQQALGQGPQFIFQYYEEEERQRGNFPDRFSGHQFPNYSSELNVNALLLGDSALYLCASSDFFPGTGRNTEAFFGQGTRLTVV.

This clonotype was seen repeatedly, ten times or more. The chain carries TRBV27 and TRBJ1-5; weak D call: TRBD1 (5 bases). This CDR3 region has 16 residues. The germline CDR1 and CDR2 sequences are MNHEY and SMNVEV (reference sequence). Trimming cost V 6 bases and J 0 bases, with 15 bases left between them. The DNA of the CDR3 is TGTGCCAGCAGGGGGGGAAACTCTTATAGCAATCAGCCCCAGCATTTT. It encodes CASRGGNSYSNQPQHF.

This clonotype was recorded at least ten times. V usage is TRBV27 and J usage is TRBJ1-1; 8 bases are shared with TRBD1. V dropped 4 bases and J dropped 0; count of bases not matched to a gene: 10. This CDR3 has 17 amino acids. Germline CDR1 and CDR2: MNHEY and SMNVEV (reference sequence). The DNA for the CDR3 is TGTGCCAGCAGTTCTCCCAGCCGACAGGGGATGAACACTGAAGCTTTCTTT. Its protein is CASSSPSRQGMNTEAFF.

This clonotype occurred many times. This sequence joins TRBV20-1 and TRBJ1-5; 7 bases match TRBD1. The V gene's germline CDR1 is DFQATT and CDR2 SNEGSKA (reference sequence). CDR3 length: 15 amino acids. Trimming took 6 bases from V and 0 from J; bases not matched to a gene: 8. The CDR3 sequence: CSAERDSYSNQPQHF. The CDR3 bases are TGCAGTGCGGAAAGGGACAGCTATAGCAATCAGCCCCAGCATTTT.

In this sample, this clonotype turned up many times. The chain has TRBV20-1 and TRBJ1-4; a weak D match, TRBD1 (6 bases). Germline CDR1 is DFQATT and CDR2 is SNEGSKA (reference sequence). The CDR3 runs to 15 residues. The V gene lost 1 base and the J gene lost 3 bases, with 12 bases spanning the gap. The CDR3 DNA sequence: TGCAGTGCTAGAGTCGACAGGTCCTCTAATGAAAAACTGTTTTTT. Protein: CSARVDRSSNEKLFF.

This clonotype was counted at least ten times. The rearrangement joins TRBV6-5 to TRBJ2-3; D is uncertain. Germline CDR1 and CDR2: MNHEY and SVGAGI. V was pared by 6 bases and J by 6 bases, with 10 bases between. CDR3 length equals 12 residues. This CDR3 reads CASSPRRDTQYF. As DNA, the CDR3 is TGTGCCAGCAGCCCGCGACGGGATACGCAGTATTTT.

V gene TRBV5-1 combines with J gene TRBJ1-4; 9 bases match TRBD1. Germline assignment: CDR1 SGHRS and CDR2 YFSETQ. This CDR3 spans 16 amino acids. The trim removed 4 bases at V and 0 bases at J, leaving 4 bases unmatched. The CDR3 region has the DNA TGCGCCAGCAGCCGGACAGGGGACGCAACTAATGAAAAACTGTTTTTT. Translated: CASSRTGDATNEKLFF.

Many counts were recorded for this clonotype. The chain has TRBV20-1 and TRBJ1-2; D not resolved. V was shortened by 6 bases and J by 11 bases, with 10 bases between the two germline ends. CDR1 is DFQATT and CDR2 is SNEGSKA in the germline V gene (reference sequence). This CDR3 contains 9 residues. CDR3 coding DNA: TGCAGTGCCCCCCTTGGTTACACCTTC. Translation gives CSAPLGYTF.

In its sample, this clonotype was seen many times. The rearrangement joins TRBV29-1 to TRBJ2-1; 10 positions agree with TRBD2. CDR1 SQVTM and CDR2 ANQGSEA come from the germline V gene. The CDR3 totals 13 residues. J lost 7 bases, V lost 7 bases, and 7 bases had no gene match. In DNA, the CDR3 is TGCAGCGCTAAGCGGGGGGGTGGGAATGAGCAGTTCTTC. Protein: CSAKRGGGNEQFF.

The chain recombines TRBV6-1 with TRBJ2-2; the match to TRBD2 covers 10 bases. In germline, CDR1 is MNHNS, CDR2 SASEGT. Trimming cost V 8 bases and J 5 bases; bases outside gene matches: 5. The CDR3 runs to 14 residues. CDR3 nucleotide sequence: TGTGCCAGCGAGCTAGCGGGGGATACCGGGGAGCTGTTTTTT. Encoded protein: CASELAGDTGELFF.

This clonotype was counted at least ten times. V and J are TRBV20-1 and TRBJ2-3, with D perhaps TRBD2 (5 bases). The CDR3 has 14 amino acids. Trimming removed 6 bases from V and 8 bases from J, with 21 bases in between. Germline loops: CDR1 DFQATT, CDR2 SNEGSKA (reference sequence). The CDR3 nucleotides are TGCAGTGCCCCCTCGGTGGCCAGCCGGGGTACGCAGTATTTT. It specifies CSAPSVASRGTQYF.

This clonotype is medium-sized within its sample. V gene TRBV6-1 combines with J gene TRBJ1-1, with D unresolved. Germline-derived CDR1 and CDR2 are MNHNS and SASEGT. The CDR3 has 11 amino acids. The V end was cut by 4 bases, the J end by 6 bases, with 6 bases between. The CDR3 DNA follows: TGTGCCAGCAGTGTGGACTCTGAAGCTTTCTTT. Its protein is CASSVDSEAFF.

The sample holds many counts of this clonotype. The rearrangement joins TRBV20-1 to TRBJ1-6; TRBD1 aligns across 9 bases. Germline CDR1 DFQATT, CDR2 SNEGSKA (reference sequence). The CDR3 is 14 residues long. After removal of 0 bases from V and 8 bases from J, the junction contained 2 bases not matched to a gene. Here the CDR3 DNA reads TGCAGTGCTAGAGAGGACAGGGGCGATTCACCCCTCCACTTT. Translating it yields CSAREDRGDSPLHF.

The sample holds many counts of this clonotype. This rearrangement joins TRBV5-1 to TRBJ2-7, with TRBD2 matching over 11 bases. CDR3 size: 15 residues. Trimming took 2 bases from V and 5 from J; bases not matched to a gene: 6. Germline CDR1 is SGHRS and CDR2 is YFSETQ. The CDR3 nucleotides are TGCGCCAGCAGCTTTGAGACTAGCGGGGCTGACGAGCAGTACTTC. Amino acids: CASSFETSGADEQYF.

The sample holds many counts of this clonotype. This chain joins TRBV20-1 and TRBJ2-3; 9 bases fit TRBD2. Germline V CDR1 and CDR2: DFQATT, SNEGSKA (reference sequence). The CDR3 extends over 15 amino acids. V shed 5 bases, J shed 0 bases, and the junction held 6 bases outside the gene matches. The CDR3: CSADGLASSTDTQYF. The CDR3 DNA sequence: TGCAGTGCTGACGGACTAGCGAGTAGCACAGATACGCAGTATTTT.

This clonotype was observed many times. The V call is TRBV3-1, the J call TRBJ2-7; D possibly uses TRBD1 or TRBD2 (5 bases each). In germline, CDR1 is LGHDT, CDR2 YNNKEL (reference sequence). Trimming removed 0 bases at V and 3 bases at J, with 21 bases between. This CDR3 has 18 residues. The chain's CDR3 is CASSQDLQTARGIYEQYF. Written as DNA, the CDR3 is TGTGCCAGCAGCCAAGATCTCCAAACAGCGAGGGGTATCTACGAGCAGTACTTC.

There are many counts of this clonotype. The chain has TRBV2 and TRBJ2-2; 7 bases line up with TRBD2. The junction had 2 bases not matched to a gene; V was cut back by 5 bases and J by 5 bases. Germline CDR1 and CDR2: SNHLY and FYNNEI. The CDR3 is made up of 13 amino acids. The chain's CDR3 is CASSRAGTGELFF. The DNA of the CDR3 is TGTGCCAGCAGTCGAGCGGGGACCGGGGAGCTGTTTTTT. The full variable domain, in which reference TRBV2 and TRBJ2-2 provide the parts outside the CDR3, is EPEVTQTPSHQVTQMGQEVILRCVPISNHLYFYWYRQILGQKVEFLVSFYNNEISEKSEIFDDQFSVERPDGSNFTLKIRSTKLEDSAMYFCASSRAGTGELFFGEGSRLTVL.

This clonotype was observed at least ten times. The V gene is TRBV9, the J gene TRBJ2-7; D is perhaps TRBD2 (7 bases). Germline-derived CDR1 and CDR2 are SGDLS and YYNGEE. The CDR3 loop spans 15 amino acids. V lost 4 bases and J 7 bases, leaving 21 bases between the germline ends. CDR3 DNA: TGTGCCAGCAGCCCTAGTGGGGGGGGGCAGCGAGAGCAGTACTTC. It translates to CASSPSGGGQREQYF.

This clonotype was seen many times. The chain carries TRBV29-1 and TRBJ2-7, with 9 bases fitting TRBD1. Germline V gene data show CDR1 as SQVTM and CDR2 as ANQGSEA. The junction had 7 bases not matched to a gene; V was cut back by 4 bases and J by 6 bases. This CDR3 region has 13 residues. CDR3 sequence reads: CSVVRDRATEQYF. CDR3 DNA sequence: TGCAGCGTTGTGAGGGACAGGGCTACCGAGCAGTACTTC.

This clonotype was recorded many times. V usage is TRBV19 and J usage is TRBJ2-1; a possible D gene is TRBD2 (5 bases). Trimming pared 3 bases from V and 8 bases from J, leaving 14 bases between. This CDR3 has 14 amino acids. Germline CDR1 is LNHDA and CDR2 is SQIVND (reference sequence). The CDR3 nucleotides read TGTGCCAGTAGTATTCGGTTGGACTTGGATGAGCAGTTCTTC. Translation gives CASSIRLDLDEQFF.

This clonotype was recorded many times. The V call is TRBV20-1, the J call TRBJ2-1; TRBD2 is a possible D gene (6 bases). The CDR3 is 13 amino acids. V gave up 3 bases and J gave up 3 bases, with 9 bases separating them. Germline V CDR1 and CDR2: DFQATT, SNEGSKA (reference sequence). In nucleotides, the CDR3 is TGCAGTGCTAGTCGGGGGAGCTACAATGAGCAGTTCTTC. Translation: CSASRGSYNEQFF.